Described below is a single T cell receptor (beta chain) sequence and its context. Germline V lookup: CDR1 SGHVS, CDR2 FQNEAQ. This CDR3 spans 13 amino acids. V dropped 3 bases and J dropped 2 bases, with 8 bases sitting between them. TCRdb keeps only in-frame clones here, not all; method: immunoSEQ multiplex PCR. The profile shows millions of clones, roughly 92% of them singletons. This specimen comes from a study of shared clonotypes between healthy human individuals. Study as a whole: Each donor's CD4 naive and CD4 memory cells filled three plates apiece, CD8 naive two, and CD8 memory one.

The clonotype comes from a man younger than 30 in good health. The rearrangement uses TRBV7-8 and TRBJ2-7; D uncertain. The sequenced material came from naive CD4+ T cells sorted from blood. Documented subset: CD45RA+ positively selected. The CDR3 coding sequence is TGTGCCAGCAGCTTGGAGATAACCTACGAGCAGTACTTC. It translates to CASSLEITYEQYF.